This TCR beta chain appears in the sequencing data of a study of shared clonotypes between healthy human individuals. Broader study findings: Clonotype sharing among donors was expected to depend on sequencing depth.

Ten immunoSEQ deep assay plates were used to sequence unsorted PBMC DNA. Under the authors' procedure: ImmunoSEQ only sent back junction sequences with no quality scores, so filtering was done differently. The assay was immunoSEQ multiplex PCR, and TCRdb's table has in-frame clones only and misses some. From that table come the V and J calls and clone size; the DNA was used to work out D and trimming. Among about 470,000 clones listed, 70% to 80% were seen once. The V gene lost 0 bases and the J gene lost 6 bases, with 9 bases spanning the gap. This CDR3 contains 13 residues. The germline V gene encodes CDR1 SGHNT and CDR2 YENEEA. Around 97 million PBMCs supplied genomic DNA for unsorted samples. A remark on this clone: Its cognate antigen is unknown.

The sequenced sample consisted of PBMCs. The chain is built from TRBV11-3 and TRBJ2-7; no firm D call. The clonotype originates from a woman aged 40-49 years in good health. Some clones in this sample may be carry-over from other donors' samples. This CDR3 reads CASSLEGWGEQYF. CDR3 bases: TGTGCCAGCAGCTTAGAGGGATGGGGCGAGCAGTACTTC. The whole variable domain, remainder taken from reference TRBV11-3 and TRBJ2-7, is EAGVVQSPRYKIIEKKQPVAFWCNPISGHNTLYWYLQNLGQGPELLIRYENEEAVDDSQLPKDRFSAERLKGVDSTLKIQPAELGDSAVYLCASSLEGWGEQYFGPGTRLTVT.